This T cell receptor beta chain is drawn from a study of a mutant IDH1 vaccine in newly diagnosed glioma. Overall study findings and caveats: Researchers report vaccine-induced immune responses in less than 95% of patients.

The CDR3 totals 14 residues. CDR1 and CDR2 from the germline V gene are KGHSH and LQKENI. The V end lost 0 bases, the J end lost 3 bases, and 9 bases lay between the germline ends. Concerning this clone itself: Its antigen is undetermined.

Sample time point: week 5, during vaccination. Each dose delivered 300 ug of mutant IDH1 20-mer peptide subcutaneously with imiquimod. TCRdb keeps only in-frame clones here, not all; method: immunoSEQ multiplex PCR. The sample consists of just under 80,000 clones, over 75% of them appearing once. The genes are TRBV18 and TRBJ2-7; D is undetermined. The receptor comes from a woman between 50 and 59 years old with glioma. Sequencing was performed on PBMCs, taken from a glioma patient whose treatment included an IDH1 peptide vaccine. The CDR3 region has the DNA TGTGCCAGCTCACCACCGGCCGGAAACTACGAGCAGTACTTC. This gives the protein CASSPPAGNYEQYF.